What follows are 3 T cell receptor beta chains derived from one specimen sequenced in a study of metastatic and nonmetastatic thyroid tumors. Every patient was untreated before thyroid surgery. TCRdb re-called clones via MiXCR from the PCR reads. The sample shows roughly 18,000 clones, about 33% of them seen only once. The sequencing sample was made of adjacent normal tissue. The receptors were gathered from a female donor with papillary thyroid cancer or a benign thyroid nodule (not recorded which). Some clones in this sample may be carry-over from other donors' samples.

This clone is classed as medium-sized. The rearrangement joins TRBV3-1 to TRBJ1-2; D is perhaps TRBD1 (5 bases). The CDR3 covers 13 residues. V was clipped by 4 bases and J by 4 bases, with 10 bases between them. Germline assignment: CDR1 LGHDT and CDR2 YNNKEL (reference sequence). CDR3: CASSPGSSYGYTF. The CDR3 region has the DNA TGTGCCAGCAGCCCAGGGTCGAGCTATGGCTACACCTTC. The full variable domain, its missing parts supplied by reference TRBV3-1 and TRBJ1-2, is DTAVSQTPKYLVTQMGNDKSIKCEQNLGHDTMYWYKQDSKKFLKIMFSYNNKELIINETVPNRFSPKSPDKAHLNLHINSLELGDSAVYFCASSPGSSYGYTFGSGTRLTVV.

This clone was seen more than once but under ten times. The J gene is TRBJ1-6, the V gene TRBV28; weak D call: TRBD1 (5 bases). Trimming shortened V by 3 bases and J by 10 bases, and 13 bases separated the two germline ends. CDR1 and CDR2 (germline): MDHEN, SYDVKM. The CDR3 contains 14 residues. The chain's CDR3 is CASSFIGVGSPLHF. CDR3 DNA sequence: TGTGCCAGCAGTTTTATAGGGGTAGGATCACCCCTCCACTTT.

The chain recombines TRBV5-6 with TRBJ1-6; TRBD1 matches at 7 bases. V lost 3 bases to trimming and J lost 7 bases; unmatched junction nucleotides: 7. Per the germline V gene, CDR1 is SGHDT and CDR2 is YYEEEE. The CDR3 consists of 15 residues. CDR3 amino acids: CASSWEHRGNSPLHF. In nucleotides, the CDR3 is TGTGCCAGCAGCTGGGAGCACAGGGGAAATTCACCCCTCCACTTT.